This is a list of T cell receptor beta chains from one sample in a study of beta chain features in type 1 diabetes. Method: immunoSEQ multiplex PCR; TCRdb's copy keeps in-frame clones and lacks some. The data contain fewer than 550,000 clones, 11% of them singletons. Material: naive CD4+ T cells from blood. Receptor source: a young woman in good health. CDR3s include the opening cysteine and the closing phenylalanine or tryptophan. The order of the fields is clone size, D gene, V gene, J gene, CDR3 protein, CDR3 DNA. A D gene is named only where the DNA matches it firmly. Expanded clones are given a class, and other clones once, few, many or no size at all.

size: many; D: NA; V: TRBV29-1; J: TRBJ2-1; CDR3: CSVGAGNEQFF; DNA: TGCAGCGTTGGGGCAGGGAATGAGCAGTTCTTC
size: NA; D: NA; V: TRBV5-8; J: TRBJ2-1; CDR3: CASSLRQGFLDEQFF; DNA: TGTGCCAGCAGCTTGAGGCAGGGGTTTCTGGATGAGCAGTTCTTC
size: few; D: NA; V: TRBV5-6; J: TRBJ2-7; CDR3: CASSPGQFDSYEQYF; DNA: TGTGCCAGCAGCCCCGGACAGTTCGACTCCTACGAGCAGTACTTC
size: few; D: NA; V: TRBV6-5; J: TRBJ1-1; CDR3: CASSYSVANTEAFF; DNA: TGTGCCAGCAGTTATTCTGTCGCGAACACTGAAGCTTTCTTT
size: NA; D: NA; V: TRBV11-1; J: TRBJ2-1; CDR3: CASSLIPGLYNEQFF; DNA: TGTGCCAGCAGCCTTATCCCGGGACTTTACAATGAGCAGTTCTTC
size: few; D: NA; V: TRBV30; J: TRBJ1-4; CDR3: CAWSPRRVGSEKLFF; DNA: TGTGCCTGGAGCCCCCGCCGGGTAGGGAGCGAAAAACTGTTTTTT
size: few; D: TRBD2; V: TRBV6-5; J: TRBJ2-7; CDR3: CASRLGEGEQYF; DNA: TGTGCCAGCAGACTCGGGGAGGGCGAGCAGTACTTC
size: few; D: NA; V: TRBV28; J: TRBJ2-5; CDR3: CASSSSSQETQYF; DNA: TGTGCCAGCAGTTCATCCTCTCAAGAGACCCAGTACTTC
size: NA; D: NA; V: TRBV18; J: TRBJ2-1; CDR3: CASSPVGREQFF; DNA: TGTGCCAGCTCACCGGTCGGGCGTGAGCAGTTCTTC
size: few; D: NA; V: TRBV21-1; J: TRBJ2-1; CDR3: CASSTCSGQSSYNEQFF; DNA: TGTGCCAGCAGCACCTGTAGCGGCCAGAGCTCCTACAATGAGCAGTTCTTC
size: many; D: NA; V: TRBV10-3; J: TRBJ2-7; CDR3: CAISESLGRSYEQYF; DNA: TGTGCCATCAGTGAGTCCTTAGGCCGCTCCTACGAGCAGTACTTC
size: few; D: NA; V: TRBV18; J: TRBJ1-6; CDR3: CASSESNSPLHF; DNA: TGTGCCAGCTCAGAATCTAATTCACCCCTCCACTTT
size: NA; D: NA; V: TRBV18; J: TRBJ2-1; CDR3: CASSPAQAYNEQFF; DNA: TGTGCCAGCTCACCAGCCCAGGCCTACAATGAGCAGTTCTTC
size: NA; D: NA; V: TRBV19; J: TRBJ1-5; CDR3: CASSIVSGANQPQHF; DNA: TGTGCCAGTAGTATAGTGTCTGGCGCCAATCAGCCCCAGCATTTT
size: NA; D: NA; V: TRBV28; J: TRBJ2-3; CDR3: CASSLLGFDRQAATDTQYF; DNA: TGTGCCAGCAGTTTATTAGGGTTCGACAGGCAAGCGGCGACAGATACGCAGTATTTT
size: few; D: TRBD1; V: TRBV27; J: TRBJ1-2; CDR3: CASRQGSYGYTF; DNA: TGTGCCAGTCGACAGGGGAGCTATGGCTACACCTTC
size: once; D: NA; V: TRBV5-6; J: TRBJ2-3; CDR3: CASSFPTGTTDTQYF; DNA: TGTGCCAGCAGCTTTCCTACAGGGACCACAGATACGCAGTATTTT
size: NA; D: TRBD1; V: TRBV5-1; J: TRBJ2-5; CDR3: CASSLEGRGHGETQYF; DNA: TGCGCCAGCAGCTTGGAGGGCAGGGGGCATGGAGAGACCCAGTACTTC
size: few; D: TRBD1; V: TRBV30; J: TRBJ2-5; CDR3: CAWSPGQAQQETQYF; DNA: TGTGCCTGGAGCCCCGGACAGGCGCAACAAGAGACCCAGTACTTC
size: NA; D: NA; V: TRBV2; J: TRBJ2-5; CDR3: CASRKAGETQYF; DNA: TGTGCCAGCCGTAAGGCCGGGGAGACCCAGTACTTC
size: few; D: NA; V: TRBV19; J: TRBJ2-3; CDR3: CASSTQGGSTDTQYF; DNA: TGTGCCAGTAGTACGCAGGGCGGTAGCACAGATACGCAGTATTTT
size: NA; D: NA; V: TRBV7-2; J: TRBJ2-3; CDR3: CASSLGVGADTQYF; DNA: TGTGCCAGCAGCTTAGGCGTCGGGGCAGATACGCAGTATTTT
size: few; D: NA; V: TRBV29-1; J: TRBJ1-2; CDR3: CSVHRAGDYGYTF; DNA: TGCAGCGTTCACAGGGCAGGGGACTATGGCTACACCTTC
size: few; D: NA; V: TRBV6-5; J: TRBJ1-2; CDR3: CASSLDAAIVYGYTF; DNA: TGTGCCAGCAGCCTGGACGCAGCAATAGTCTATGGCTACACCTTC
size: NA; D: NA; V: TRBV30; J: TRBJ1-5; CDR3: CAWRRRGGGNQPQHF; DNA: TGTGCCTGGAGGCGGCGGGGCGGCGGCAATCAGCCCCAGCATTTT
size: few; D: NA; V: TRBV14; J: TRBJ2-5; CDR3: CASSPGTSWWETQYF; DNA: TGTGCCAGCAGCCCCGGGACTTCATGGTGGGAGACCCAGTACTTC
size: NA; D: TRBD1; V: TRBV5-1; J: TRBJ2-3; CDR3: CASSPGTGWSTDTQYF; DNA: TGCGCCAGCAGCCCGGGGACAGGGTGGTCCACAGATACGCAGTATTTT
size: few; D: NA; V: TRBV9; J: TRBJ2-5; CDR3: CASSPGSSETQYF; DNA: TGTGCCAGCAGCCCAGGGTCTTCGGAGACCCAGTACTTC
size: few; D: NA; V: TRBV4-1; J: TRBJ1-6; CDR3: CASSQDRQAAFQNSPLHF; DNA: TGCGCCAGCAGCCAAGATCGCCAGGCTGCTTTCCAAAATTCACCCCTCCACTTT
size: NA; D: TRBD2; V: TRBV5-1; J: TRBJ2-3; CDR3: CASRKAGIGDTQYF; DNA: TGCGCCAGCAGAAAAGCGGGAATAGGAGATACGCAGTATTTT
size: few; D: NA; V: TRBV6-4; J: TRBJ2-3; CDR3: CASSDSGGTDTQYF; DNA: TGTGCCAGCAGTGACTCCGGTGGGACAGATACGCAGTATTTT
size: NA; D: TRBD2; V: TRBV7-7; J: TRBJ2-7; CDR3: CASSSQREGRYEQYF; DNA: TGTGCTAGCAGCTCCCAGCGGGAGGGCCGCTACGAGCAGTACTTC
size: few; D: NA; V: TRBV9; J: TRBJ1-5; CDR3: CASSEGSGRGQPQHF; DNA: TGTGCCAGCAGCGAGGGTTCGGGGCGGGGTCAGCCCCAGCATTTT
size: few; D: TRBD1; V: TRBV27; J: TRBJ2-7; CDR3: CASSPDRVGDEQYF; DNA: TGTGCCAGCAGTCCGGACAGGGTGGGCGACGAGCAGTACTTC
size: few; D: TRBD1; V: TRBV23-1; J: TRBJ2-1; CDR3: CASSQPGTGVPEQFF; DNA: TGCGCCAGCAGTCAACCCGGGACAGGGGTTCCGGAGCAGTTCTTC
size: few; D: NA; V: TRBV2; J: TRBJ2-5; CDR3: CASSVRRETQYF; DNA: TGTGCCAGCAGTGTCCGTAGAGAGACCCAGTACTTC
size: few; D: NA; V: TRBV14; J: TRBJ2-5; CDR3: CASSPPGQTFRETQYF; DNA: TGTGCCAGCAGCCCTCCCGGACAGACCTTCCGGGAGACCCAGTACTTC
size: NA; D: NA; V: TRBV2; J: TRBJ2-5; CDR3: CASSERAETQYF; DNA: TGTGCCAGCAGTGAAAGGGCCGAGACCCAGTACTTC
size: NA; D: NA; V: TRBV12-5; J: TRBJ2-3; CDR3: CASRGLLSTDTQYF; DNA: TGTGCTAGTCGGGGACTTCTGAGCACAGATACGCAGTATTTT
size: few; D: NA; V: TRBV5-4; J: TRBJ2-4; CDR3: CASSLAGGKGAKNIQYF; DNA: TGTGCCAGCAGCTTGGCCGGAGGAAAGGGCGCCAAAAACATTCAGTACTTC
size: few; D: TRBD1; V: TRBV7-8; J: TRBJ2-1; CDR3: CASSPPTGALYNEQFF; DNA: TGTGCCAGCAGCCCTCCGACAGGGGCCCTTTACAATGAGCAGTTCTTC
size: NA; D: TRBD2; V: TRBV14; J: TRBJ2-7; CDR3: CASSQSWGGEQYF; DNA: TGTGCCAGCAGCCAATCTTGGGGGGGCGAGCAGTACTTC
size: NA; D: NA; V: TRBV9; J: TRBJ2-6; CDR3: CASSARSGVSSGANVLTF; DNA: TGTGCCAGCAGCGCCCGTAGTGGGGTTAGCTCTGGGGCCAACGTCCTGACTTTC
size: NA; D: NA; V: TRBV5-1; J: TRBJ1-4; CDR3: CASSADRATNEKLFF; DNA: TGCGCCAGCAGCGCGGACAGAGCAACTAATGAAAAACTGTTTTTT
size: few; D: TRBD2; V: TRBV7-2; J: TRBJ2-2; CDR3: CASSLVVRAGGPNGELFF; DNA: TGTGCCAGCAGCTTAGTTGTCCGAGCGGGAGGGCCTAACGGGGAGCTGTTTTTT
size: NA; D: NA; V: TRBV20-1; J: TRBJ2-7; CDR3: CPWAKVYEQYF; DNA: TGCCCATGGGCGAAGGTCTACGAGCAGTACTTC
size: few; D: NA; V: TRBV28; J: TRBJ2-3; CDR3: CASRRAGTATRLAQYF; DNA: TGTGCCAGCAGGCGAGCGGGGACAGCTACCCGCTTGGCGCAGTATTTT
size: few; D: NA; V: TRBV5-1; J: TRBJ1-1; CDR3: CASSLEMGLGNTEAFF; DNA: TGCGCCAGCAGCTTGGAGATGGGGCTAGGGAACACTGAAGCTTTCTTT
size: few; D: TRBD2; V: TRBV4-3; J: TRBJ2-7; CDR3: CASSQGALAGIYEQYF; DNA: TGCGCCAGCAGCCAAGGAGCGCTAGCGGGGATATACGAGCAGTACTTC
size: few; D: NA; V: TRBV7-9; J: TRBJ2-6; CDR3: CASSLFRVENTGANVLTF; DNA: TGTGCCAGCAGCTTATTTAGGGTCGAAAACACTGGGGCCAACGTCCTGACTTTC
size: few; D: NA; V: TRBV9; J: TRBJ2-3; CDR3: CASSVEGRGDTQYF; DNA: TGTGCCAGCAGCGTAGAGGGAAGGGGAGATACGCAGTATTTT
size: NA; D: TRBD1; V: TRBV7-9; J: TRBJ1-2; CDR3: CASRQGTYGYTF; DNA: TGTGCCTCGAGACAGGGAACCTATGGCTACACCTTC
size: NA; D: NA; V: TRBV4-2; J: TRBJ1-6; CDR3: CASSQDSTGSIALHF; DNA: TGTGCCAGCAGCCAAGATAGCACAGGGAGTATTGCCCTCCACTTT